A selection of T cell receptor beta chains follows, all from one sample in a study of T-cell memory formation after mild COVID-19. Each CDR3 protein gets one entry after TCRdb re-called the 5' RACE reads with MiXCR. The table includes some 270,000 distinct CDR3 sequences, 15% to 17% detected once. What was sequenced was PBMCs or a T cell subset sorted from them (not recorded which). These receptors came from an adult woman who had mild COVID-19 (a few samples of this study predate the infection). Cell type and time point are not known. Both conserved end residues are part of each CDR3. D genes are given only for firm matches. Clone size, where shown, is once, few, many, or a class for clones that have expanded.

DNA,CDR3,size,J,D,V
TGCAGTGCTGGCTTCACAGATACGCAGTATTTT,CSAGFTDTQYF,NA,TRBJ2-3,NA,TRBV20-1
TGTGCCACCAACCCGGACTATCCTGAAGCTTTCTTT,CATNPDYPEAFF,NA,TRBJ1-1,NA,TRBV6-1
TGTGCCAGTAGTATCCACGGATTCGGCTCACCCCTCCACTTT,CASSIHGFGSPLHF,few,TRBJ1-6,NA,TRBV19
TGCAGTGCTTTATCCGATAGCAATCAGCCCCAGCATTTT,CSALSDSNQPQHF,NA,TRBJ1-5,NA,TRBV20-1
TGTGCCAGCAGCCAAGACGTGAGTCGGAACAATGAGCAGTTCTTC,CASSQDVSRNNEQFF,NA,TRBJ2-1,NA,TRBV3-1
TGTGCCAGCAGCTCTACGGGACGGGGACTTCTTGGGGCCAACGTCCTGACTTTC,CASSSTGRGLLGANVLTF,few,TRBJ2-6,NA,TRBV6-6
TGTGCCTGGATGGTCAGGACGAACACTGAAGCTTTCTTT,CAWMVRTNTEAFF,NA,TRBJ1-1,NA,TRBV30
TGTGCCAGCATCTTAGGGGACGCTGACAATGAGCAGTTCTTC,CASILGDADNEQFF,NA,TRBJ2-1,NA,TRBV7-6
TGCAGTGCTAGAGTGAGGGGGCGGGGGTCCTACAATGAGCAGTTCTTC,CSARVRGRGSYNEQFF,NA,TRBJ2-1,NA,TRBV20-1
TGCGCCAGCTCTAGGACTAGCGGGGACCTAGATACGCAGTATTTT,CASSRTSGDLDTQYF,NA,TRBJ2-3,TRBD2,TRBV4-1
TGTGCCACCGGACAGGGATTATCGGAGTTCTTC,CATGQGLSEFF,few,TRBJ2-1,TRBD1,TRBV24-1
TGCGCCAGCAGCTTTACAGGGGGCGGACTAACTAATGAAAAACTGTTTTTT,CASSFTGGGLTNEKLFF,few,TRBJ1-4,TRBD1,TRBV5-1
TGCAGCGTTGCTTTAGGTTGGGGTGGGAATGAGCAGTTCTTC,CSVALGWGGNEQFF,few,TRBJ2-1,NA,TRBV29-1
TGCAGTGCTAGTTCCTTACACTACGAGCAGTACTTC,CSASSLHYEQYF,few,TRBJ2-7,NA,TRBV20-1
TGTGCCAGTAGGAAAGGGGGAATGAACACTGAAGCTTTCTTT,CASRKGGMNTEAFF,NA,TRBJ1-1,NA,TRBV19
TGTGCCAGCAGTGAAGCGATACTCGGGGGAACCGGGGAGCTGTTTTTT,CASSEAILGGTGELFF,few,TRBJ2-2,NA,TRBV6-1
TGTGCCAGCAGTTACGGGCAGGTCAACACCGGGGAGCTGTTTTTT,CASSYGQVNTGELFF,NA,TRBJ2-2,NA,TRBV6-5
TGTGCCACCAGTGACGGGGCCTGGAGCAATCAGCCCCAGCATTTT,CATSDGAWSNQPQHF,NA,TRBJ1-5,NA,TRBV24-1
TGTGCCATCAGCCGGGACAGGGATATAGGAGCTTTCTTT,CAISRDRDIGAFF,NA,TRBJ1-1,TRBD1,TRBV10-3
TGTGCCAGCTTAGCCCGCCTTCCCACAGATACGCAGTATTTT,CASLARLPTDTQYF,many,TRBJ2-3,NA,TRBV2
TGTGCCAGCAGACAGGGGGCTCAGGGGGAGCTGTTTTTT,CASRQGAQGELFF,NA,TRBJ2-2,TRBD1,TRBV7-2
TGTGCCAGCAGTTTGGTGGGCGTTACAGATACGCAGTATTTT,CASSLVGVTDTQYF,few,TRBJ2-3,NA,TRBV27
TGTGCCAGCACTCAAGGACAGGGTTTTGGAAACACTGAAGCTTTCTTT,CASTQGQGFGNTEAFF,NA,TRBJ1-1,TRBD1,TRBV6-1
TGTGCCAGCTCACCAGGTTCAAGGTCATTTCCAAACAATGAGCAGTTCTTC,CASSPGSRSFPNNEQFF,NA,TRBJ2-1,NA,TRBV18
TGCGCCAGCAGCGGAGGGGTCAGGGTCTCCTACGAGCAGTACTTC,CASSGGVRVSYEQYF,NA,TRBJ2-7,NA,TRBV5-1
TGTGCCAGCAGCCAATGGGATGGCTACACCTTC,CASSQWDGYTF,few,TRBJ1-2,NA,TRBV3-1
TGTGCCAGCAGCCCGGAGCGGGGGGGTCCAACAGATACGCAGTATTTT,CASSPERGGPTDTQYF,NA,TRBJ2-3,TRBD2,TRBV5-6
TGCAGTGCTAGCATTAACAACTACGAGCAGTACTTC,CSASINNYEQYF,NA,TRBJ2-7,NA,TRBV20-1
TGTGCCAGCAGACGCGACGCTTCAGGGTTCTACGAGCAGTACTTC,CASRRDASGFYEQYF,few,TRBJ2-7,NA,TRBV6-2/TRBV6-3
TGCGCCAGCAGCAGTGACACTGAAGCTTTCTTT,CASSSDTEAFF,many,TRBJ1-1,NA,TRBV5-1
TGTGCCAGCGCGAACTTCGGAAACACCATATATTTT,CASANFGNTIYF,NA,TRBJ1-3,NA,TRBV3-1
TGCGCCTCTCGGGAGAGGCCGGAGCAGCCCCAGCATTTT,CASRERPEQPQHF,NA,TRBJ1-5,NA,TRBV5-1
TGTGCCAGCAGCCAAGCAGAGACCCAGTACTTC,CASSQAETQYF,few,TRBJ2-5,NA,TRBV3-1
TGTGCCACCAGTGATCGAGATGGTAGGGCTGAAGCTTTCTTT,CATSDRDGRAEAFF,NA,TRBJ1-1,NA,TRBV24-1
TGCGCCAGCAGATTGTGGGAGACGAACACTGAAGCTTTCTTT,CASRLWETNTEAFF,many,TRBJ1-1,NA,TRBV5-1
TGTGCCAGCAGTCAACTAGAGGCCGGGGAGCTGTTTTTT,CASSQLEAGELFF,NA,TRBJ2-2,NA,TRBV6-5
TGTGCCACCAGCAGACCCAGGGGATCTGGCGGGGAGCTGTTTTTT,CATSRPRGSGGELFF,NA,TRBJ2-2,NA,TRBV15
TGTGCCAGCCGGGTTGGACAGGAGGAGACCCAGTACTTC,CASRVGQEETQYF,NA,TRBJ2-5,TRBD1,TRBV11-2
TGTGCCAGCATTCGTGGCGGGGGCGCGGAGCAGTACTTC,CASIRGGGAEQYF,NA,TRBJ2-7,NA,TRBV6-1
TGTGCCAGCAGTTTGTCGGGGGGCCCAGGGACCCAGTACTTC,CASSLSGGPGTQYF,few,TRBJ2-5,NA,TRBV6-5
TGTGCCAGCAGTTCCTCATTTCGCAGTGGTGAGGTTCGGGGCTACACCTTC,CASSSSFRSGEVRGYTF,few,TRBJ1-2,NA,TRBV6-5
TGTGCCAGCAGAAAGGGACAGCCCTACGAGCAGTACTTC,CASRKGQPYEQYF,few,TRBJ2-7,TRBD1,TRBV12-3/TRBV12-4
TGTGCCAGCTCACCTGAGGGGGTACCCTTACCAGGACGGCAGTACTTC,CASSPEGVPLPGRQYF,NA,TRBJ2-7,NA,TRBV18
TGCGCCAGCAGGCCAATAAGCGGACATCCATACAATGAGCAGTTCTTC,CASRPISGHPYNEQFF,few,TRBJ2-1,NA,TRBV23-1
TGCGCCAGCAGCCCCAAGAGAGCCCTCATGGCTAACTATGGCTACACCTTC,CASSPKRALMANYGYTF,NA,TRBJ1-2,NA,TRBV4-1
TGTGCCAGCAGTTTAGTTGGGGGATGGGAGCAGTACTTC,CASSLVGGWEQYF,many,TRBJ2-7,NA,TRBV6-5
TGTGCCAGCAGACCTAGGTCCGGACAAGAGACCCAGTACTTC,CASRPRSGQETQYF,NA,TRBJ2-5,NA,TRBV2
TGCGCCAGCAGCTTGGGACTAGCGGGAAACACCGGGGAGCTGTTTTTT,CASSLGLAGNTGELFF,many,TRBJ2-2,TRBD2,TRBV5-1
TGCAGTGCTCCCGTAGCTAGCGGGGGATCCTACAATGAGCAGTTCTTC,CSAPVASGGSYNEQFF,NA,TRBJ2-1,TRBD2,TRBV20-1